Included here is one T cell receptor beta chain sequence, with context. This clonotype was counted ten times or more. The clone's antigen remains unknown. No base quality values were provided; no much bigger clone lies one nucleotide off. CDR1 and CDR2 (GTSNPN, SVGIG) derive from the germline V gene (reference sequence). The CDR3 contains 13 residues, cysteine and phenylalanine counted. Only the CDR3 portion is preserved as DNA: 39 bases, with reading frame beginning at the first base. V is pared back by 1 base and J by 3 bases, with 7 bases lying between the germline termini. The record originates from a study of regulatory T cells in long-lasting Graves disease (TCRdb year 2021). About the investigation overall: Patients with newly diagnosed Graves' disease had been on antithyroid drugs for under 3 months. This study used TCR sequencing and RNA sequencing of peripheral blood to compare persistent Graves' disease patients against newly diagnosed Graves' disease patients. A total of about 33 samples underwent TCR sequencing, from about 13 patients with persistent Graves' disease and 20 or so patients with newly diagnosed Graves' disease. The study was registered as a clinical trial and conducted in China.

Broader findings and caveats from the paper: Peripheral blood alone was examined, since thyroid tissue, which constituted the primary lesion, could not be accessed. Sequencing and analysis were limited to the TCR beta chain. As a limitation, the authors acknowledged that the small sample size may reduce accuracy. Preferential use of TRBV28, TRBJ1-2 and TRBJ2-5 was observed in persistent disease, whereas TRBV20-1 and TRBJ2-1 were favored in newly diagnosed disease. Lower TCR Shannon entropy and fewer highly expanded clones were observed in persistent Graves' disease patients than in newly diagnosed patients, which suggested clonal expansion. Persistent patients shared more public clonotypes among themselves (around 2,700) than newly diagnosed patients did (approximately 970).

This sample's time point label indicates: newly diagnosed GD, antithyroid drugs for less than 3 months. For both TCR sequencing and RNA sequencing, RNA was extracted from PBMCs using TRIzol. The diagnosis of Graves' disease followed American Thyroid Association guidelines. Patients were recruited from an endocrinology department in Xi'an, China. From each patient, 8 to 10 milliliters of peripheral blood was collected into an EDTA anticoagulant tube. PBMCs were isolated by Ficoll Paque Plus density gradient separation without further T cell sorting. RNA quality was checked with an Agilent 2100 Bioanalyzer and agarose gel, and concentration with a NanoDrop 2000. Libraries were prepared through multiplex PCR. Sequencing took place on an Illumina HiSeq 4000. iRepertoire HTBI primers and Arm-PCR amplification of CDR3 regions were used to construct TCR beta libraries. Before sequencing, the PCR products underwent gel purification. In the paper's pipeline: A total of 60 to 80 TRBV and about 13 TRBJ segments were identified across samples and were used for gene usage analysis of CDR3 amino acid clonotypes. COPE and FqMerger were used to merge the filtered high-quality paired reads into contigs. BLAST was used to align contigs to IMGT TRBV, TRBD and TRBJ reference genes, and CDR3 was defined according to IMGT. Any clonotype with a frequency above 0.1% was counted as a highly expanded clone. Repertoire diversity was measured by Shannon entropy, and V-J evenness by the Gini coefficient. A clonotype was considered public if more than one individual shared it. TCRdb trimmed public reads at Q25 via fastp, called clones via MiXCR and kept in-frame beta chains. Records with the same CDR3 protein are collapsed into one entry carrying the most frequent genes and DNA. TCRdb's processing, not the authors' own work, is the source of the V and J calls. The sample data list roughly 380,000 distinct CDR3 sequences, and approximately 15% of these were observed just once. 25% to 30% of the sample lies in the top ten.

This same sample was also part of a study on T cells in Graves' hyperthyroidism and ophthalmopathy. The second study reports: Stable Graves' hyperthyroidism was defined as the absence of progression to ophthalmopathy over 18 months of follow-up. Hyperthyroidism patients were newly diagnosed, with disease duration under 2 months, and aged 18 to 65 years. The study excluded patients with uncontrolled infections, other autoimmune diseases, pregnancy or lactation. Diagnoses were based on clinical symptoms, serum thyroxine and TRAb, thyroid ultrasound and orbital computed tomography. The TCR CDR3 was subjected to a first round of RT-PCR using the HTBI primer set and the Qiagen OneStep RT-PCR kit. Most expanded thyroid clonotypes (frequency above 0.001) were also detected in blood, suggesting blood repertoires may reflect thyroid immune responses. Ophthalmopathy was separated from stable hyperthyroidism by a 13 V-J signature model, with roughly 88% sensitivity and about 81% specificity obtained in cross-validation and 80%/75% obtained in testing. In validation, progression to ophthalmopathy was predicted by the model with 55% to 71% sensitivity and around 75% specificity, a median of approximately 7.1 months before onset. TCR V-J signatures able to tell the groups apart were searched for in a discovery cohort of 95 to 100 patients, of whom roughly 42 had Graves' ophthalmopathy and 55 to 60 had stable Graves' hyperthyroidism. Prospective prediction of ophthalmopathy was tested in an independent validation cohort consisting of some 18 hyperthyroidism patients and more than 15 patients who later progressed to ophthalmopathy. The roughly 100 discovery patients were randomly split 7:3 into training and test sets. The study also compared thyroid tissue and blood T-cell repertoires from five or six Graves' hyperthyroidism patients. Following sampling, methimazole starting at 30 mg daily was given to hyperthyroidism patients, and high-dose intravenous methylprednisolone was given to ophthalmopathy patients. A second multiplex PCR round built the libraries, followed by size selection and purification. Paired-end sequencing of the libraries was performed with 100 bp reads on an Illumina HiSeq2000. SOAPnuke was used to process the raw data, throwing out any read that contained adapters or uncalled bases, had a mean Phred below 15, or lacked an exact constant-primer or identifier match. High-quality paired reads were merged using COPE v1.2.5, and each unique nucleotide sequence was defined as a clonotype. MiTCR v1.1 was used to align clonotypes to the IMGT TRBV, TRBD and TRBJ reference segments. Analysis was restricted to V-J combinations with a frequency above 0.0001, which covered about 99% of repertoires. The TCS score was defined as F50 (clonal expansion) divided by E x V (chaos), with BLOSUM62-based TCRdist calculated between CDR3 peptides within each V-J. Welch's t-statistics and random forest reduced 500 to 650 V-J features to 13, which were used in a naive Bayes classifier (R e1071). No statistical method was used to fix the sample size in advance, and group allocation was not hidden from the investigators. According to the paper, TCR Vbeta CDR3 sequencing was carried out on 135 peripheral blood samples, which came from fewer than 50 ophthalmopathy, around 75 hyperthyroidism and about 17 progressor patients.

This sequence uses TRBV30 and TRBJ1-5; no D gene call is confident. This clonotype was obtained from a man aged 35 to 55 with Graves disease. Donor details come from another sample of the same person, matched by shared clones. Sequences were derived from peripheral blood mononuclear cells (PBMCs), sampled at new diagnosis, from a patient treated with antithyroid drugs. CDR3 protein: CAWSGQPNQPQHF. DNA sequence: TGTGCCTGGAGTGGGCAGCCCAATCAGCCCCAGCATTTT.